One and the same sample provided the 9 T cell receptor beta chains below, sequenced in a study of T cells expressing NK-cell markers. From the 5' RACE reads, TCRdb lists one entry per CDR3 protein and no DNA. The sample has about 260,000 distinct CDR3 sequences. The sample consisted of blood T cells: a sorted CD56 or NKG2C T cell subset, CD4+ or CD8+ T cells, or bulk PBMC T cells (not recorded which). The receptor set was obtained from a woman aged 18-69 years in good health.

This chain uses TRBV18 with TRBJ2-3. The germline V gene encodes CDR1 KGHSH and CDR2 LQKENI. This CDR3 is built from 14 residues. The CDR3 sequence: CASLPTGRPDTQYF. The full variable domain, rest sourced from reference TRBV18 and TRBJ2-3, is NAGVMQNPRHLVRRRGQEARLRCSPMKGHSHVYWYRQLPEEGLKFMVYLQKENIIDESGMPKERFSAEFPKEGPSILRIQQVVRGDSAAYFCASLPTGRPDTQYFGPGTRLTVL.

This chain uses TRBV29-1 with TRBJ2-2; TCRdb indicates TRBD1, and absent DNA this call remains unverified. This CDR3 has 13 amino acids. Germline V CDR1 and CDR2: SQVTM, ANQGSEA. The CDR3 spells CSVEEGGTGELFF.

This chain connects TRBV30 to TRBJ2-7; TCRdb returns TRBD2, unconfirmable since there is no DNA. This CDR3 contains 13 residues. In germline, CDR1 is GTSNPN, CDR2 SVGIG (reference sequence). CDR3 region: CAWSGGQIYEQYF.

The chain joins TRBV20-1 to TRBJ2-5; lacking DNA, the TRBD1 call made by TCRdb goes unchecked. CDR3 length: 13 amino acids. Germline V gene sequence: CDR1 DFQATT, CDR2 SNEGSKA (reference sequence). The CDR3 spells CSAYGGTQETQYF.

The V gene is TRBV3-1, the J gene TRBJ1-5; TCRdb lists TRBD1, though no DNA is available to test this call. Germline values: CDR1 LGHDT, CDR2 YNNKEL (reference sequence). The CDR3 has 18 amino acids. The CDR3 loop is CASSQAGTGGGNNQPQHF.

The CDR3 protein is CSAPPSPSGKETQYF. The rearrangement uses TRBV20-1 and TRBJ2-5; the D gene TCRdb calls, TRBD2, cannot be checked with no DNA. In germline, CDR1 is DFQATT, CDR2 SNEGSKA (reference sequence). The CDR3 runs to 15 residues.

This rearrangement joins TRBV7-6 to TRBJ2-1; the TCRdb call, TRBD1, lacks DNA for checking. The CDR3 runs 17 residues. Germline V gene sequence: CDR1 SGHVS, CDR2 FNYEAQ. The CDR3 region is CASSLRIRRESYNEQFF. The variable domain in full, with the rest retrieved from reference TRBV7-6 and TRBJ2-1, is GAGVSQSPRYKVTKRGQDVALRCDPISGHVSLYWYRQALGQGPEFLTYFNYEAQQDKSGLPNDRFSAERPEGSISTLTIQRTEQRDSAMYRCASSLRIRRESYNEQFFGPGTRLTVL.

The chain links TRBV11-1 to TRBJ1-1. Per germline, CDR1 SGHAT and CDR2 FQDESV (reference sequence). This CDR3 is 13 amino acids long. CDR3 sequence reads: CASSLIVNTEAFF.

The V call is TRBV20-1, the J call TRBJ2-3; there is no DNA to check the TCRdb D call of TRBD1. This CDR3 is 14 amino acids long. The germline CDR1 and CDR2 sequences are DFQATT and SNEGSKA (reference sequence). The CDR3 here is CSAALGGGTDTQYF.